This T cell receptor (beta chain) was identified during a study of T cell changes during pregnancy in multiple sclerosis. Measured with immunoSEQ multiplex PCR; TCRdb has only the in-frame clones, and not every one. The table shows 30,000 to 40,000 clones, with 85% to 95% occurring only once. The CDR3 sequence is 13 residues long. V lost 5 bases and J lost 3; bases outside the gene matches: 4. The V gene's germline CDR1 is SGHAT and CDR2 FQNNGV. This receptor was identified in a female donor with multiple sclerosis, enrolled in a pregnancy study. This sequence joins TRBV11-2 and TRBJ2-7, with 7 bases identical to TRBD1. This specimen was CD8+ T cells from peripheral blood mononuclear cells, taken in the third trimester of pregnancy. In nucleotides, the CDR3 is TGTGCCAGCAGCCCGGGACAGTACTACGAGCAGTACTTC. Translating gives CASSPGQYYEQYF.